This T cell receptor beta chain was captured in a study of T cell changes during pregnancy in multiple sclerosis (dated by TCRdb to between 2017 and 2020). Background on the whole study: Changes in the T cell repertoire over the course of pregnancy were examined in this study in women with multiple sclerosis.

Receptors were amplified or captured by the immunoSEQ multiplex PCR assay. The immuneACCESS repertoire file appears here via TCRdb, limited to in-frame rearrangements. These files lack a portion of the clones; in checked studies, under half of the deficit traces to unresolved V genes, and the cause of the others is not known. Recorded for this sample are around 96,000 clones; about 94% of them occurred a single time. The top ten clones comprise approximately 1.6% of the sample. For CDR1 and CDR2, the germline V gene (reference sequence) lists SGHNT and YYREEE. The CDR3 sequence holds 15 residues, the cysteine and phenylalanine included. CDR3 DNA is the only sequence kept; it has 45 bases, read in frame from the first base. Germline trimming: 8 bases from V, 3 bases from J; junction bases outside gene matches: 10. A remark on this clone: Its target antigen remains unknown. Base qualities are not at hand, and no much larger clone is one base apart.

The sample here was peripheral blood, taken after pregnancy. The sequence derives from a female donor in good health, enrolled as a control in a pregnancy study. The chain joins TRBV5-4 to TRBJ2-7; 11 bases in the junction line up with TRBD1. For the CDR3, the sequence is CASAGWDRGVYEQYF. The sequenced DNA is TGTGCCAGTGCCGGGTGGGACAGGGGGGTCTACGAGCAGTACTTC.